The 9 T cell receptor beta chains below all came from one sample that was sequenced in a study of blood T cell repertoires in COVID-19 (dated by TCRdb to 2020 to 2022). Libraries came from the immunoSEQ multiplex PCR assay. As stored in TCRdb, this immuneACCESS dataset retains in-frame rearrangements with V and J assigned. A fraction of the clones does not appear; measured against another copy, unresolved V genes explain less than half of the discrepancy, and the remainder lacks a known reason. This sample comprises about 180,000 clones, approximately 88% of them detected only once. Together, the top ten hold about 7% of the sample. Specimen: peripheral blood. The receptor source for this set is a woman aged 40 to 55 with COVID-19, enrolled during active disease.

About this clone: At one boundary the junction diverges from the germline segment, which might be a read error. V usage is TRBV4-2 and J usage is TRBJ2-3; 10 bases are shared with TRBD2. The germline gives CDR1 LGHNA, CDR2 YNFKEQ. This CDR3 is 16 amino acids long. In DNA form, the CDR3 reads TGTGCCAGCACCCAAACCGGGACTAGCGGCACAGATACGCAGTATTTT. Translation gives CASTQTGTSGTDTQYF.

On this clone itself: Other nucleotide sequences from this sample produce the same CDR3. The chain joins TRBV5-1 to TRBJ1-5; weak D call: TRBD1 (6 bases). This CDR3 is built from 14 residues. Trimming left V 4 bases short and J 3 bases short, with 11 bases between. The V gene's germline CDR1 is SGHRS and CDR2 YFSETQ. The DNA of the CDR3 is TGCGCCAGCAGCCTCGGACAGATCAATCAGCCCCAGCATTTT. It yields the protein CASSLGQINQPQHF.

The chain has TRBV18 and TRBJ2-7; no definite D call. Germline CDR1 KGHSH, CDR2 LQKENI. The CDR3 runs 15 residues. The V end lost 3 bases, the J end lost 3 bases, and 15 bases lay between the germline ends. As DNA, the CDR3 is TGTGCCAGCTCACCCCCCTCCGAGGTGTACTACGAGCAGTACTTC. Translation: CASSPPSEVYYEQYF.

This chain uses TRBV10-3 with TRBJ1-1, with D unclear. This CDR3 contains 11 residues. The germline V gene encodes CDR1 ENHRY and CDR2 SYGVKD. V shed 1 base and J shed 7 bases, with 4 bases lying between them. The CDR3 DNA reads TGTGCCATCAGTGAGTACGGTGAAGCTTTCTTT. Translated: CAISEYGEAFF.

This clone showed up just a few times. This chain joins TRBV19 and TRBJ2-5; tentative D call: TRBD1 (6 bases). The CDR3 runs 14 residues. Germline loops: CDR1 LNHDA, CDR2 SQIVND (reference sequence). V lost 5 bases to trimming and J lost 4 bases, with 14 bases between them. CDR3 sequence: CASSLGTILETQYF. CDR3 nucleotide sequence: TGTGCCAGTAGTCTGGGGACAATCCTAGAGACCCAGTACTTC.

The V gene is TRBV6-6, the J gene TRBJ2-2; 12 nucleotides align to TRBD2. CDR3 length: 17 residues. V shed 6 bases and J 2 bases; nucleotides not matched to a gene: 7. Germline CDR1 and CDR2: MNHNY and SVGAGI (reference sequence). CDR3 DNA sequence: TGTGCCAGCAGACGACTGACTAGCGGGAGCAACACCGGGGAGCTGTTTTTT. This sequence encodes CASRRLTSGSNTGELFF.

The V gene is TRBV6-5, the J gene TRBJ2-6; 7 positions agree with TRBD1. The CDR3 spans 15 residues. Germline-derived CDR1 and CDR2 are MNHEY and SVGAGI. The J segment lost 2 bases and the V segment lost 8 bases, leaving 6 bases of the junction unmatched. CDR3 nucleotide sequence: TGTGCCAGCTCTGAACAGGGGACTGGGGCCAACGTCCTGACTTTC. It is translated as CASSEQGTGANVLTF.

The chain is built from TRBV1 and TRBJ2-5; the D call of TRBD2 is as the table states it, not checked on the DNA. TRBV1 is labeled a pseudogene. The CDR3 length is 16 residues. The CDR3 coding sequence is TGCACCAGCAGCCAAGGGGATAGCGGCTGGCAAGAGACCCAGTACTTC. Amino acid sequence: CTSSQGDSGWQETQYF.

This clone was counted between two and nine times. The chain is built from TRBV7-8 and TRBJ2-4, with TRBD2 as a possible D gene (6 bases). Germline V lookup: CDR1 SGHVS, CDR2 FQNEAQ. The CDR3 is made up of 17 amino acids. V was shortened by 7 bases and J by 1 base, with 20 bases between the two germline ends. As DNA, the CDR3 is TGTGCCAGCACCCGGGGGAGCGGAGTGCCTGCCAAAAACATTCAGTACTTC. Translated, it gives CASTRGSGVPAKNIQYF. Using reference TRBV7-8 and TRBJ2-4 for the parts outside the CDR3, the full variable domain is GAGVSQSPRYKVAKRGQDVALRCDPISGHVSLFWYQQALGQGPEFLTYFQNEAQLDKSGLPSDRFFAERPEGSVSTLKIQRTQQEDSAVYLCASTRGSGVPAKNIQYFGAGTRLSVL.